This T cell receptor (beta chain) is drawn from a study of glioma-infiltrating T cells. Amplification of TCR alpha and beta CDR3 regions from RNA used iRepertoire nested multiplex PCR. TCRdb re-derived calls from the multiplex PCR reads in MiXCR, one entry per CDR3 protein. The table lists around 10,000 distinct CDR3 sequences, approximately 57% of them singletons. V gave up 5 bases and J gave up 7 bases, with 15 bases separating them. The CDR3 contains 15 residues. In germline, CDR1 is SEHNR, CDR2 FQNEAQ (reference sequence). This clonotype was obtained from a human donor with low-grade glioma or glioblastoma, undergoing nonglioma brain surgery, or in good health (not recorded which). The chain carries TRBV7-9 and TRBJ1-6; D not certain. Sequenced: glioma tissue, nonneoplastic brain tissue, or PBMCs (not recorded which). CDR3 bases: TGTGCCAGCAGCGATACTGAGACATCCAATTCACCCCTCCACTTT. Residues: CASSDTETSNSPLHF.